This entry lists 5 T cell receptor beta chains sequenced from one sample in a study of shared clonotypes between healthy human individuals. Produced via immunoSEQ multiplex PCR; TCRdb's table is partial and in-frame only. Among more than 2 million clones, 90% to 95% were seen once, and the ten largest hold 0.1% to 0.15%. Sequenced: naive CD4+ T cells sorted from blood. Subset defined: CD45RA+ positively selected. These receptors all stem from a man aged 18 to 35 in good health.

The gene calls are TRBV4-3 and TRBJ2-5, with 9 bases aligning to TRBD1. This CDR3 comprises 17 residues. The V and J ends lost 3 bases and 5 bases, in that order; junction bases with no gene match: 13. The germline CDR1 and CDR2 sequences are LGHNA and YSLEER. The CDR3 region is CASSQGTKQGAEETQYF. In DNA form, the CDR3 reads TGCGCCAGCAGCCAGGGGACGAAACAGGGGGCTGAGGAGACCCAGTACTTC.

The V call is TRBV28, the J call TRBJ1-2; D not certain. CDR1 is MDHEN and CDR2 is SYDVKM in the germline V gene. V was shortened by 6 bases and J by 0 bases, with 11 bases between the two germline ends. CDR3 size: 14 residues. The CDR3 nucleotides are TGTGCCAGCAGCCCGGATTGGGCTAACTATGGCTACACCTTC. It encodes CASSPDWANYGYTF.

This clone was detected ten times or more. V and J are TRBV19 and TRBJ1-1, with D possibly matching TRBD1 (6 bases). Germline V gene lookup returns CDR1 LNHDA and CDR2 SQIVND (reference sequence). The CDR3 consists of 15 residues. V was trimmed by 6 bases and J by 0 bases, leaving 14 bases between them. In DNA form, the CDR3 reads TGTGCCAGTAGCCACCCGCAGGGGATGAACACTGAAGCTTTCTTT. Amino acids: CASSHPQGMNTEAFF.

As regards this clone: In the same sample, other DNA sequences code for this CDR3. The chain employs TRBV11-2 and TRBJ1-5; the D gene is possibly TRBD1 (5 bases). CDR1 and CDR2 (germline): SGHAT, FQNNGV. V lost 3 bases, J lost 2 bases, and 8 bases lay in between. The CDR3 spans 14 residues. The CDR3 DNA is TGTGCCAGCAGCTTGGGGCAGGGCAATCAGCCCCAGCATTTT. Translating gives CASSLGQGNQPQHF.

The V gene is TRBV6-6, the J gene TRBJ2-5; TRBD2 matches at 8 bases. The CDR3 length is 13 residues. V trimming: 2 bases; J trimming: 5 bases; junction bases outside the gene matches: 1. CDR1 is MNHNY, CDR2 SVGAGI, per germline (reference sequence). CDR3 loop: CASSYGTRETQYF. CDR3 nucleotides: TGTGCCAGCAGTTACGGGACTAGGGAGACCCAGTACTTC.